The TCR beta chain described here comes from a study of shared clonotypes between healthy human individuals. Sorted-subset replicate PCR reactions contained roughly 200 ng DNA, corresponding to approximately 30,000 T cell genomes. TCRdb's table, derived via immunoSEQ multiplex PCR, lists solely in-frame clones and lacks some. The sample has 1.4 million or so clones; approximately 98.5% are singletons. V was clipped by 4 bases and J by 5 bases, with 14 bases between them. CDR1 is SQVTM and CDR2 is ANQGSEA in the germline V gene. This CDR3 has 14 residues. The sequence was obtained from a man aged 25-40 years in good health. Sequencing was done on a sample of naive CD4+ T cells sorted from blood. This sample's subset: CD45RA+ positively selected. The V and J genes are TRBV29-1 and TRBJ2-2; D is unclear. For the CDR3, the DNA is TGCAGCGTTGTTCTGGGGAAGGTGACCGGGGAGCTGTTTTTT. It is translated as CSVVLGKVTGELFF.